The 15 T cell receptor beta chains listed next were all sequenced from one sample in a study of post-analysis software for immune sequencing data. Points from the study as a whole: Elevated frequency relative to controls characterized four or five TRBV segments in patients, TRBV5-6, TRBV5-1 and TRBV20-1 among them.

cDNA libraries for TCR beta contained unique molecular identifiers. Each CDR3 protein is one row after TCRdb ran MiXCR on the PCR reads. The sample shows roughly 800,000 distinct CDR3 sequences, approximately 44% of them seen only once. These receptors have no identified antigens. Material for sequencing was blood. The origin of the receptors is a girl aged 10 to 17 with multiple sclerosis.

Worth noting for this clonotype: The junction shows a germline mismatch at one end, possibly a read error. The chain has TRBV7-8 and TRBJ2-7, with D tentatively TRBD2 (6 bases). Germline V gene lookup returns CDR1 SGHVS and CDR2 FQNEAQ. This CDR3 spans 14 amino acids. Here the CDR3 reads CVSSRSGPTYEQYF. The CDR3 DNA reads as TGTGTCAGCAGCCGGAGCGGGCCCACCTACGAGCAGTACTTC.

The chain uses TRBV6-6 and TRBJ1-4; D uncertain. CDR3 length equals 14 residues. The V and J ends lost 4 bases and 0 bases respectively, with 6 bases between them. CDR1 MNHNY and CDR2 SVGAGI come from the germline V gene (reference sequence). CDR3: CASSSTATNEKLFF. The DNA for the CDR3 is TGTGCCAGCAGTTCTACGGCAACTAATGAAAAACTGTTTTTT.

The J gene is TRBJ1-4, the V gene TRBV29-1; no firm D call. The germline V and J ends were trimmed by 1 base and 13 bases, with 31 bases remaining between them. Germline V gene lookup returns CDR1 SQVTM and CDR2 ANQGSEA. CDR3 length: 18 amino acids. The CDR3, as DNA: TGCAGCGTTGAAGTTGGAGGGTACCCCCAAACGGAAGATTTCGGACTGTTTTTT. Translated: CSVEVGGYPQTEDFGLFF.

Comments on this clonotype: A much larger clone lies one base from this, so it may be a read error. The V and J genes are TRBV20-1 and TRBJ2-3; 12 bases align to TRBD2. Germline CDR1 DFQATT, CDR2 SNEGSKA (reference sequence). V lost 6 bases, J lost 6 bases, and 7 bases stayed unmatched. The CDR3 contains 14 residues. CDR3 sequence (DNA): TGCAGTGCCACGACTAGCGGGGGTTGGGATACGCAGTATTTT. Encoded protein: CSATTSGGWDTQYF.

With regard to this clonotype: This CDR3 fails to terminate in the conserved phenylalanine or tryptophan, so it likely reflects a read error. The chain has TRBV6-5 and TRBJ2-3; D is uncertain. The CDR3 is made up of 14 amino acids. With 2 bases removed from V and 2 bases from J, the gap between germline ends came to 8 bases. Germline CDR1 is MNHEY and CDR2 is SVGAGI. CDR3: CASSYTAYTDTQYV. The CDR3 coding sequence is TGTGCCAGCAGTTACACAGCCTACACAGATACGCAGTATGTT.

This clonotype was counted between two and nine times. The CDR3 nucleotides read TGTGCCAGCAGCCAAGATCACTTCCTTGGTCAGACCCAGTACTTC. Translation gives CASSQDHFLGQTQYF. The chain carries TRBV14 and TRBJ2-4; D is undetermined. The closer fit of TRBJ2-5 to the DNA end suggests the J call may be wrong. This CDR3 spans 15 amino acids. Germline V gene sequence: CDR1 SGHDN, CDR2 FVKESK.

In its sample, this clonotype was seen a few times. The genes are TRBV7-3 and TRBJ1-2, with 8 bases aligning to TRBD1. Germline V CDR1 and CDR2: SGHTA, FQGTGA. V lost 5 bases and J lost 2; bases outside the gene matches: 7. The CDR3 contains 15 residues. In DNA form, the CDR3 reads TGTGCCAGCAGCCCAGGACAGGGACCCAACTATGGCTACACCTTC. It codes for CASSPGQGPNYGYTF.

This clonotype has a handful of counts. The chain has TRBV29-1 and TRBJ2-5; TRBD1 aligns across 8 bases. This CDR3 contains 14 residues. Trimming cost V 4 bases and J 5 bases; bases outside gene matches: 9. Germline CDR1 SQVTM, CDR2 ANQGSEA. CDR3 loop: CSVVRGLASETQYF. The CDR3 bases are TGCAGCGTTGTCAGGGGGCTAGCGAGCGAGACCCAGTACTTC.

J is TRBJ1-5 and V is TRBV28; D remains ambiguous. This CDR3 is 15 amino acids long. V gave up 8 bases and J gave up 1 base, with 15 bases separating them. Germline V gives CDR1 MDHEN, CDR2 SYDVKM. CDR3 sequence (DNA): TGTGCCAGCGGTCAGGAGGAGGTGAGCAATCAGCCCCAGCATTTT. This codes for CASGQEEVSNQPQHF. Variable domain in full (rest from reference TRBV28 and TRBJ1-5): DVKVTQSSRYLVKRTGEKVFLECVQDMDHENMFWYRQDPGLGLRLIYFSYDVKMKEKGDIPEGYSVSREKKERFSLILESASTNQTSMYLCASGQEEVSNQPQHFGDGTRLSIL.

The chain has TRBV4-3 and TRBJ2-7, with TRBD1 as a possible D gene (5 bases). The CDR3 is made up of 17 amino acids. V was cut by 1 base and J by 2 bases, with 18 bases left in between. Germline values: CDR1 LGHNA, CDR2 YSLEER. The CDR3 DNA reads TGCGCCAGCAGCCAAGGTGCGCGGCAGGGAATCACCTACGAGCAGTACTTC. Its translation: CASSQGARQGITYEQYF.

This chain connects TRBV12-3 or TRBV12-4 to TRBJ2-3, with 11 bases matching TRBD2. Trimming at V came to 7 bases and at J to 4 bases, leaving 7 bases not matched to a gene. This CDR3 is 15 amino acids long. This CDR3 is CASNLLAGEADTQYF. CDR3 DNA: TGTGCCAGCAACCTACTAGCGGGAGAAGCAGATACGCAGTATTTT.

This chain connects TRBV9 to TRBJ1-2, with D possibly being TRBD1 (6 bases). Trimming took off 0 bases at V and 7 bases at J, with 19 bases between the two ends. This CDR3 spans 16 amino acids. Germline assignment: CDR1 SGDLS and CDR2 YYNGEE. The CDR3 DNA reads TGTGCCAGCAGCGTAGTCCCGGGGGCGCCGACCCCTGGCTACACCTTC. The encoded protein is CASSVVPGAPTPGYTF.

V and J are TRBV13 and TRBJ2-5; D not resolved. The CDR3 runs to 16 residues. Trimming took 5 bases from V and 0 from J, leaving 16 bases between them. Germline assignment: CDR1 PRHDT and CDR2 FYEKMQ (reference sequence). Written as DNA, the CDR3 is TGTGCCAGCAGCCCCCCTCTAGGGCCCAACCAAGAGACCCAGTACTTC. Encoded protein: CASSPPLGPNQETQYF.

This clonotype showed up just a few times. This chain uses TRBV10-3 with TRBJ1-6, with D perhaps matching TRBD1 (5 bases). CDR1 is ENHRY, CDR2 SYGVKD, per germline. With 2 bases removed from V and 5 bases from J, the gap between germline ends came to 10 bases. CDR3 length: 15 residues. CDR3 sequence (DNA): TGTGCCATCAGTGAGGCAGGGCCTAATAATTCACCCCTCCACTTT. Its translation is CAISEAGPNNSPLHF.

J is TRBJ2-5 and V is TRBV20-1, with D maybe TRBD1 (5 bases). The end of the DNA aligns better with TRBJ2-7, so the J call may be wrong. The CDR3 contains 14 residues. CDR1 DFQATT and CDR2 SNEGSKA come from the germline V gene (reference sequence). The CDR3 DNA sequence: TGCAGTGCTTCCCCCTCCGGACAAATTTACGAGCAGTACTTC. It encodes CSASPSGQIYEQYF.